A selection of T cell receptor beta chains follows, all from one sample in a study of cytomegalovirus exposure and HLA in healthy donors. Sequenced by immunoSEQ multiplex PCR; TCRdb stores in-frame clones only, minus some. The sample lists under 150,000 clones, 55% to 75% seen once, with nearly 9.5% in the top ten. Source material: PBMCs. All receptors come from a woman between 40 and 55 years old in good health and CMV-seropositive. CDR3s include the opening cysteine and the closing phenylalanine or tryptophan. The D gene is left open where the match is weak. Some rows mark clone size as missing; the rest say once, few, many or name a class of expanded clone.

clone size,D gene,V gene,J gene,CDR3 protein,CDR3 DNA
NA,TRBD2,TRBV4-1,TRBJ2-3,CASRGGTGGPLADTQYF,TGCGCCAGCCGAGGGGGTACGGGAGGGCCTTTGGCAGATACGCAGTATTTT
NA,TRBD2,TRBV7-9,TRBJ2-1,CASSPPGLAGDEQFF,TGTGCCAGCAGCCCCCCGGGACTAGCGGGAGACGAGCAGTTCTTC
NA,NA,TRBV6-6,TRBJ1-1,CASSYSTPGEAFF,TGTGCCAGCAGTTACTCGACTCCCGGTGAAGCTTTCTTT
NA,TRBD1,TRBV7-9,TRBJ2-7,CASSLEDRGEQYF,TGTGCCAGCAGCTTAGAGGACAGGGGCGAGCAGTACTTC
NA,NA,TRBV29-1,TRBJ2-7,CSVEKATRGRYEQYF,TGCAGCGTTGAAAAGGCGACGCGAGGGAGGTACGAGCAGTACTTC
few,TRBD2,TRBV7-9,TRBJ2-7,CASSGRGSSGRREQYF,TGTGCCAGCAGCGGCCGGGGGTCTAGCGGGAGGAGAGAGCAGTACTTC
NA,NA,TRBV1,TRBJ2-7,CTSPAKGAGDSSYEQYF,TGCACCAGCCCAGCGAAAGGGGCGGGGGATAGCTCCTACGAGCAGTACTTC
NA,TRBD1,TRBV19,TRBJ2-3,CASSIDRASTDTQYF,TGTGCCAGTAGTATTGACAGGGCTAGCACAGATACGCAGTATTTT
NA,NA,TRBV10-3,TRBJ2-7,CAISEMGDEQYF,TGTGCCATCAGTGAGATGGGAGACGAGCAGTACTTC
NA,TRBD2,TRBV4-1,TRBJ2-3,CASAGDGTDTQYF,TGCGCCAGCGCGGGAGATGGCACAGATACGCAGTATTTT
NA,NA,TRBV4-3,TRBJ1-2,CASSPYSGYSRGYTF,TGCGCCAGCAGTCCCTACAGTGGATATTCTCGGGGCTACACCTTC
NA,NA,TRBV5-8,TRBJ2-5,CASSLDKRPRQETQYF,TGTGCCAGCAGCTTGGATAAAAGGCCCAGGCAAGAGACCCAGTACTTC
NA,TRBD2,TRBV5-4,TRBJ2-5,CASSLNGGRALETQYF,TGTGCCAGCAGCTTGAATGGCGGGAGGGCCCTCGAGACCCAGTACTTC
NA,NA,TRBV9,TRBJ2-7,CASSVESGSTYEQYF,TGTGCCAGCAGCGTAGAGAGCGGTTCTACCTACGAGCAGTACTTC
once,TRBD1,TRBV19,TRBJ1-5,CASSIITGGVGPQHF,TGTGCCAGTAGTATTATTACAGGGGGTGTTGGGCCCCAGCATTTT